The 21 T cell receptor beta chains in this list originate from one sample, sequenced in a study of T cell clonotyping in hematopoietic cell transplantation. Measured with immunoSEQ multiplex PCR; TCRdb has only the in-frame clones, and not every one. Altogether tens of thousands of clones are present, approximately 80% being singletons, with the ten largest covering about 5.3%. The sample's time point: recipient sample about 28 days before transplant, after cytoreduction. This material consisted of peripheral blood mononuclear cells, taken before stem cell transplant. The receptors were gathered from a man in his 60s with myelodysplastic syndrome. Some clones in this sample may be carry-over from other donors' samples.

This clone has just one count. The V gene is TRBV28, the J gene TRBJ1-2; D gene ambiguous. The CDR3 covers 14 residues. V shed 4 bases and J shed 4 bases, with 13 bases lying between them. From germline, CDR1 is MDHEN and CDR2 SYDVKM. The CDR3 loop reads CASSSLEGTYGYTF. In DNA, the CDR3 is TGTGCCAGCAGTTCCCTGGAGGGAACCTATGGCTACACCTTC.

This sequence joins TRBV7-2 and TRBJ2-3; D unresolved. Per germline, CDR1 SGHTA and CDR2 FQGNSA. CDR3 length: 13 amino acids. The V and J ends lost 3 bases and 2 bases respectively, with 6 bases between them. CDR3 nucleotide sequence: TGTGCCAGCAGCTTTAGACTCACAGATACGCAGTATTTT. It encodes CASSFRLTDTQYF.

The chain combines TRBV7-8 with TRBJ2-7; maybe TRBD1 (5 bases). Germline CDR1 SGHVS, CDR2 FQNEAQ. Between the trimmed V and J ends, which lost 6 bases and 1 base, there was a span of 13 bases. This CDR3 has 14 amino acids. This CDR3 reads CASSLPRQSYEQYF. The CDR3, as DNA: TGTGCCAGCAGTTTACCGAGACAGTCCTACGAGCAGTACTTC.

CDR3 nucleotides: TGTGCCAGTAGTATAGGTTGGACGGATCCTAACTATGGCTACACCTTC. Its protein product is CASSIGWTDPNYGYTF. The V call is TRBV19, the J call TRBJ1-2; no reliable D call. The CDR3 runs 16 residues. The V end lost 1 base, the J end lost 0 bases, and 12 bases lay between the germline ends. Germline-derived CDR1 and CDR2 are LNHDA and SQIVND (reference sequence).

This chain joins TRBV5-4 and TRBJ1-2; 12 bases map to TRBD1. The germline V gene encodes CDR1 SGHNT and CDR2 YYREEE (reference sequence). Losses at the gene ends were 4 bases for V and 4 bases for J; bases not matched to a gene: 5. The CDR3 sequence is 15 residues long. The CDR3, as DNA: TGTGCCAGCAGCCCGGGACAGGGGGCTTTCTATGGCTACACCTTC. It yields the protein CASSPGQGAFYGYTF.

This clone was counted once. The rearrangement uses TRBV9 and TRBJ1-1; TRBD1 might be the D (5 bases). V was shortened by 0 bases and J by 5 bases, with 23 bases between the two germline ends. The germline V gene has CDR1 SGDLS and CDR2 YYNGEE. The length of the CDR3 is 18 residues. The DNA of the CDR3 is TGTGCCAGCAGCGTAGAGGTCGGGAGAGGGGAGAGGAATACTGAAGCTTTCTTT. It yields the protein CASSVEVGRGERNTEAFF.

The genes are TRBV5-1 and TRBJ1-4; 8 bases agree with TRBD1. V was clipped by 4 bases and J by 4 bases; unmatched bases: 6. The CDR3 length is 15 residues. Germline values: CDR1 SGHRS, CDR2 YFSETQ. The CDR3 DNA reads as TGCGCCAGCAGCCCCGGGACAGGCTTTAATGAAAAACTGTTTTTT. Translated, it gives CASSPGTGFNEKLFF.

The CDR3 region is CASSLILAGPQETQYF. The CDR3 DNA is TGCGCCAGCAGCTTGATTCTAGCGGGGCCACAAGAGACCCAGTACTTC. The chain employs TRBV5-1 and TRBJ2-5; 9 positions agree with TRBD2. This CDR3 is 16 amino acids long. The trim removed 1 base at V and 2 bases at J, leaving 6 bases unmatched. CDR1 is SGHRS, CDR2 YFSETQ, per germline.

This clone was counted once. V usage is TRBV2 and J usage is TRBJ1-2, with unresolved D. V was cut by 7 bases and J by 5 bases, with 8 bases left in between. The CDR3 length is 11 residues. Germline lookup yields CDR1 SNHLY and CDR2 FYNNEI. The CDR3 spells CASNAVYGYTF. The CDR3 nucleotides read TGTGCCAGCAACGCTGTTTATGGCTACACCTTC.

The table lists this clone with a count of one. The chain combines TRBV28 with TRBJ1-1, with 9 bases fitting TRBD1. The germline V gene encodes CDR1 MDHEN and CDR2 SYDVKM. CDR3 length: 14 amino acids. V lost 7 bases, J lost 11 bases, and 14 bases stayed unmatched. The CDR3: CASTVQGAQVDAFF. In DNA, the CDR3 is TGTGCCAGCACCGTACAGGGGGCGCAGGTGGATGCTTTCTTT.

This rearrangement joins TRBV18 to TRBJ1-5; 7 bases align to TRBD1. J was trimmed by 2 bases and V by 6 bases; bases with no gene match: 13. CDR3 length equals 17 residues. Germline CDR1 KGHSH, CDR2 LQKENI. CDR3 in DNA: TGTGCCAGCTCCCGCGACAGGGAGGGAGCGGGCAATCAGCCCCAGCATTTT. The encoded protein is CASSRDREGAGNQPQHF.

The chain links TRBV6-5 to TRBJ2-7, with 7 bases lining up with TRBD1. CDR3 size: 15 residues. The junction had 5 bases not matched to a gene; V was cut back by 0 bases and J by 3 bases. Germline V lookup: CDR1 MNHEY, CDR2 SVGAGI. The CDR3 loop reads CASSYSGGADYEQYF. The CDR3 nucleotides read TGTGCCAGCAGTTACTCAGGGGGCGCAGACTACGAGCAGTACTTC.

This chain connects TRBV7-9 to TRBJ2-3; the D gene could be TRBD1 or TRBD2 (5 bases each). The CDR3 is 13 amino acids. V was shortened by 5 bases and J by 5 bases, with 11 bases between the two germline ends. The V gene's germline CDR1 is SEHNR and CDR2 FQNEAQ (reference sequence). This chain's CDR3 is CASSRAGRDTQYF. The CDR3 region has the DNA TGTGCCAGCAGCCGAGCAGGGAGAGATACGCAGTATTTT.

CDR3 sequence reads: CASSPRGRENYGYTF. The CDR3 bases are TGTGCCAGCAGCCCCAGGGGCAGGGAGAACTATGGCTACACCTTC. V is TRBV9 and J is TRBJ1-2; a possible D gene is TRBD1 (6 bases). Between the trimmed V and J ends, which lost 4 bases and 2 bases, there was a span of 15 bases. CDR3 length: 15 residues. Germline-derived CDR1 and CDR2 are SGDLS and YYNGEE. The full variable domain, completed using reference TRBV9 and TRBJ1-2, is DSGVTQTPKHLITATGQRVTLRCSPRSGDLSVYWYQQSLDQGLQFLIQYYNGEERAKGNILERFSAQQFPDLHSELNLSSLELGDSALYFCASSPRGRENYGYTFGSGTRLTVV.

The chain has TRBV4-3 and TRBJ1-6; a weak D match, TRBD1 (5 bases). The CDR3 sequence is 16 residues long. In germline, CDR1 is LGHNA, CDR2 YSLEER. Trimming removed 0 bases at V and 9 bases at J, with 15 bases between. CDR3 sequence reads: CASSQDGGAWGSPLHF. The CDR3 DNA sequence: TGCGCCAGCAGCCAAGATGGCGGGGCGTGGGGTTCACCCCTCCACTTT.

The sample holds a few counts of this clone. CDR3 amino acids: CASSYSQGAGQPQHF. CDR3 DNA sequence: TGTGCCAGCAGTTACTCACAGGGGGCAGGTCAGCCCCAGCATTTT. V is TRBV6-5 and J is TRBJ1-5; 9 positions agree with TRBD1. Germline CDR1 reads MNHEY; CDR2 reads SVGAGI. The CDR3 sequence is 15 residues long. The ends lost 0 bases at V and 6 bases at J; junction bases unmatched: 3.

The genes are TRBV19 and TRBJ1-1; D perhaps matches TRBD1 (6 bases). Germline CDR1 reads LNHDA; CDR2 reads SQIVND (reference sequence). The CDR3 loop spans 14 amino acids. Deletions cut 3 bases from V and 4 bases from J, with 12 bases between. CDR3: CASSMGGGATEAFF. In DNA, the CDR3 is TGTGCCAGTAGTATGGGAGGGGGGGCCACTGAAGCTTTCTTT.

The chain links TRBV11-3 to TRBJ2-7; tentatively, D is TRBD1 or TRBD2 (5 bases each). This CDR3 contains 15 residues. Germline lookup yields CDR1 SGHNT and CDR2 YENEEA. V was pared by 5 bases and J by 0 bases, with 14 bases between. CDR3 region: CASSPGAGRSYEQYF. The CDR3 DNA sequence: TGTGCCAGCAGCCCCGGGGCGGGTCGCTCCTACGAGCAGTACTTC. The full variable domain, rest sourced from reference TRBV11-3 and TRBJ2-7, is EAGVVQSPRYKIIEKKQPVAFWCNPISGHNTLYWYLQNLGQGPELLIRYENEEAVDDSQLPKDRFSAERLKGVDSTLKIQPAELGDSAVYLCASSPGAGRSYEQYFGPGTRLTVT.

The chain carries TRBV6-1 and TRBJ2-7, with D possibly TRBD1 on 6 matching bases. The CDR3 is made up of 13 amino acids. In germline, CDR1 is MNHNS, CDR2 SASEGT. Trimming removed 6 bases from V and 2 bases from J, with 11 bases in between. The CDR3 sequence is CASSQQGTYEQYF. CDR3 sequence (DNA): TGTGCCAGCAGCCAACAGGGAACCTACGAGCAGTACTTC.

The chain recombines TRBV11-3 with TRBJ2-7, with D uncertain. CDR3 length: 11 residues. V was clipped by 1 base and J by 5 bases, with 3 bases between them. The germline V gene has CDR1 SGHNT and CDR2 YENEEA. In DNA form, the CDR3 reads TGTGCCAGCAGCTTAGGGAACGAGCAGTACTTC. Translating gives CASSLGNEQYF.

The chain carries TRBV15 and TRBJ2-7, with D tentatively TRBD2 (6 bases). The CDR3 is 16 amino acids. Trimming stripped 5 bases from V and 1 base from J, with 18 bases between. Germline CDR1 and CDR2: LNHNV and YYDKDF (reference sequence). The chain's CDR3 is CATSPNLPGDSYEQYF. The CDR3 DNA follows: TGTGCCACCAGCCCAAACCTCCCGGGGGATTCCTACGAGCAGTACTTC.